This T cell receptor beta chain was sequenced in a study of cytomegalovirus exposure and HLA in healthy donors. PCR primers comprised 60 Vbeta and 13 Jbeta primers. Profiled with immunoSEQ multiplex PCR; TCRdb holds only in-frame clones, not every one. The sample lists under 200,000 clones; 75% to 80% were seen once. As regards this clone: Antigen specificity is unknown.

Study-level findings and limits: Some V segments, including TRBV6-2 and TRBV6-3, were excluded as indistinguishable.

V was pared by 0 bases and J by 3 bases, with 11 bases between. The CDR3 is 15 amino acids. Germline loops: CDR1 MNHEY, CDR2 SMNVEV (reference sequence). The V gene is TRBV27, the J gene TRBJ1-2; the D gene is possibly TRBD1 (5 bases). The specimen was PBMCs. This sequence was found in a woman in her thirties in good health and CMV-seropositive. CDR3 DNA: TGTGCCAGCAGTTTATCTTGGGGCAGCCACTATGGCTACACCTTC. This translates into CASSLSWGSHYGYTF.